The TCR beta chain described here comes from a study of patients and donors after allogeneic stem cell transplantation. V shed 5 bases, J shed 2 bases, and the junction held 8 bases outside the gene matches. The germline V gene encodes CDR1 SGHVS and CDR2 FNYEAQ. CDR3 length: 15 residues. Each CDR3 protein gets one entry after TCRdb re-called the RT-PCR reads with MiXCR. The table lists 30,000 to 35,000 distinct CDR3 sequences, approximately 7% of them singletons. This receptor was obtained from a human donor who was either an allogeneic HSCT recipient or a stem cell or donor lymphocyte infusion donor (not recorded which). It is not recorded whose cells these are; they may come from a transplant donor. The chain recombines TRBV7-6 with TRBJ2-5; 7 nucleotides align to TRBD2. Sample: blood, either unsorted or a sorted T cell fraction (not recorded which). CDR3 in amino acids: CASSGRGLRQETQYF. DNA for the CDR3: TGTGCCAGCAGCGGAAGGGGACTAAGACAAGAGACCCAGTACTTC. The full variable domain, with the rest looked up from reference TRBV7-6 and TRBJ2-5, is GAGVSQSPRYKVTKRGQDVALRCDPISGHVSLYWYRQALGQGPEFLTYFNYEAQQDKSGLPNDRFSAERPEGSISTLTIQRTEQRDSAMYRCASSGRGLRQETQYFGPGTRLLVL.